This TCR beta chain was retrieved from a study of blood T cell repertoires in COVID-19. Study at large: Collection of acute and convalescent COVID-19 samples took place in the United States, Italy and Spain. From T cells, B-cell-depleted T cells, or PBMCs came the material, which was cDNA or gDNA.

Original analysis: Amplification from reference gene primers served as the basis for estimated nucleated cell counts. Some clones are missing from TCRdb's copy, which holds only in-frame ones; the method was immunoSEQ multiplex PCR. That table supplies the V and J calls and clone size; D and trimming were determined from the DNA. The sample has some 97,000 clones, approximately 84% seen once. V gave up 5 bases and J gave up 0 bases, with 7 bases separating them. This CDR3 spans 12 amino acids. Germline values: CDR1 SQVTM, CDR2 ANQGSEA. Sequencing was performed on peripheral blood. The clonotype originates from a young man in a cohort sampled during active COVID-19. V and J are TRBV29-1 and TRBJ1-1; tentative D call: TRBD1 (6 bases). The chain's CDR3 is CSVRDMNTEAFF. The CDR3 nucleotides read TGCAGCGTTCGGGACATGAACACTGAAGCTTTCTTT. Variable domain in full (rest from reference TRBV29-1 and TRBJ1-1): SAVISQKPSRDICQRGTSLTIQCQVDSQVTMMFWYRQQPGQSLTLIATANQGSEATYESGFVIDKFPISRPNLTFSTLTVSNMSPEDSSIYLCSVRDMNTEAFFGQGTRLTVV.